The subject of this entry is one T cell receptor (beta chain). This sample is drawn from a study of blood T cell repertoires in COVID-19. Background on the study: From T cells, B-cell-depleted T cells, or PBMCs came the material, which was cDNA or gDNA.

Clinical history reported by participants formed the basis on which cohorts were assigned. Libraries were prepared by immunoSEQ multiplex PCR; TCRdb keeps only in-frame clonotypes and omits some of them. The sample shows about 180,000 clones, about 88% of them seen only once. This CDR3 contains 17 residues. Germline V gene lookup returns CDR1 MNHEY and CDR2 SVGEGT. Trimming took off 4 bases at V and 4 bases at J, with 22 bases between the two ends. The origin of this receptor is a human donor with acute COVID-19. The donor label of this sample is uncertain. The chain is built from TRBV6-2 or TRBV6-3 and TRBJ1-2; D gene ambiguous. The sequenced sample consisted of PBMCs or T cells enriched from blood (not recorded which). CDR3 residues: CASSSPTLTLLTYGYTF. Written as DNA, the CDR3 is TGTGCCAGCAGTTCGCCTACCTTGACACTTCTTACCTATGGCTACACCTTC.